Sequencing of this T cell receptor beta chain was carried out in a study of T cells after yellow fever vaccination. Many counts were recorded for this clonotype. TCRdb re-analysed the 5' RACE reads in MiXCR, keeping a single row per CDR3 protein. Among 200,000 to 300,000 distinct CDR3 sequences listed, 3.6% were seen once. CDR3 length: 14 amino acids. J was trimmed by 5 bases and V by 5 bases; bases with no gene match: 9. CDR1 is SGHRS and CDR2 is YFSETQ in the germline V gene. The TCR comes from a man aged 18 to 29 who received the YFV17D yellow fever vaccine. The chain uses TRBV5-1 and TRBJ2-7; 8 nucleotides agree with TRBD1. The source was PBMCs, collected 15 days after the yellow fever booster vaccination. CDR3 in amino acids: CASRQGTGGNEQYF. The DNA for the CDR3 is TGCGCCAGCAGGCAGGGGACAGGCGGGAACGAGCAGTACTTC.